Below, 2 T cell receptor beta chains from the same sample are listed, as sequenced in a study of blood T cell dynamics during melanoma immunotherapy. Generated by immunoSEQ multiplex PCR, the TCRdb table keeps only in-frame clones and is missing some. Among 15,000 or so clones, approximately 94% were seen once, and the ten largest hold about 0.21%. This sample's time point: week 3, after first cycle of checkpoint inhibitor. Material: effector memory CD8+ T cells from blood, obtained from a patient treated with checkpoint blockade. The receptors were sampled from a human donor with melanoma.

The rearrangement uses TRBV9 and TRBJ1-2, with 8 bases fitting TRBD1. The CDR3 consists of 15 residues. CDR1 is SGDLS, CDR2 YYNGEE, per germline. With V trimmed by 4 bases and J by 4 bases, 9 bases remained unmatched. The CDR3 DNA follows: TGTGCCAGCAGCACCCCCCCGGACAGGGCCTATGGCTACACCTTC. It codes for CASSTPPDRAYGYTF.

The V call is TRBV27, the J call TRBJ2-7; a weak D match, TRBD2 (6 bases). The CDR3 runs 15 residues. V was pared by 5 bases and J by 1 base, with 15 bases between. From germline, CDR1 is MNHEY and CDR2 SMNVEV (reference sequence). CDR3 loop: CASSQTGDGSYEQYF. Written as DNA, the CDR3 is TGTGCCAGCAGTCAGACGGGGGATGGTTCCTACGAGCAGTACTTC.